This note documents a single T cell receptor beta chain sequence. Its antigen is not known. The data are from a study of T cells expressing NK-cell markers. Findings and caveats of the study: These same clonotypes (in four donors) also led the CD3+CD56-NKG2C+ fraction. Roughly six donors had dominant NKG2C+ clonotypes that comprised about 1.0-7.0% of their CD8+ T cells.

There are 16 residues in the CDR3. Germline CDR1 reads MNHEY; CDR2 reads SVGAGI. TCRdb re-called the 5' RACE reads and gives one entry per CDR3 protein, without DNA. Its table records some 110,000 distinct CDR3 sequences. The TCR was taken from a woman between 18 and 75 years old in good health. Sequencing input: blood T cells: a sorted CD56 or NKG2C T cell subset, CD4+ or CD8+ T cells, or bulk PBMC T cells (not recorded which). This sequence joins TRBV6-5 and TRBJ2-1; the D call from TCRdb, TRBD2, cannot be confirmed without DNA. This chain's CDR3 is CASSFRRREDGNEQFF.